This T cell receptor (beta chain) was captured by sequencing in a study of shared clonotypes between healthy human individuals. Study conclusions and caveats: It was expected that sequencing depth would affect clonotype sharing among donors.

Points on this clone: What it binds is unknown.

Data came from immunoSEQ multiplex PCR; TCRdb stores just in-frame clones and leaves some out. The sample lists 2 million to 2.5 million clones; approximately 93% were seen once. The CDR3 is 14 amino acids. Germline CDR1 and CDR2: SGHNT and YYREEE (reference sequence). V was pared by 6 bases and J by 7 bases, with 12 bases of the junction left unmatched. This sequence was found in a man aged 18 to 35 in good health. Some clones in this sample may be carry-over from other donors' samples. Sequenced: naive CD4+ T cells from PBMCs. The sample's subset: CD45RA+ positively selected. The chain uses TRBV5-4 and TRBJ2-7; 8 nucleotides match TRBD2. CDR3 region: CASTRAGGGWEQYF. The CDR3 coding sequence is TGTGCCAGCACCAGGGCGGGGGGAGGATGGGAGCAGTACTTC.